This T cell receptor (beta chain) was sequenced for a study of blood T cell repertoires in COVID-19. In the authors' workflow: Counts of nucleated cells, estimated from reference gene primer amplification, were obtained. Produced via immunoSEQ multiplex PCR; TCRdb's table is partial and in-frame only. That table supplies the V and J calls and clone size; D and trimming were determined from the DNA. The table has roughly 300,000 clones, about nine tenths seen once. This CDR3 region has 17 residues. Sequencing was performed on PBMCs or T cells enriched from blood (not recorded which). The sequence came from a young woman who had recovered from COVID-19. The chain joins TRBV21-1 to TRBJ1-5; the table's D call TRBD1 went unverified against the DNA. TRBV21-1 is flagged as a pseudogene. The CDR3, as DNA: TGTGCCAGCAGCAAAGTCGGCGAGGACAGGGGAAGACAGCCCCAGCATTTT. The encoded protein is CASSKVGEDRGRQPQHF.